This T cell receptor (beta chain) was sequenced for a study of T cells in localized non-small cell lung cancer. The protocol was immunoSEQ multiplex PCR, while the TCRdb copy is restricted to in-frame clones and leaves out a portion. This sample has about 78,000 clones, with roughly four fifths found just once. About this clone itself: Its ends do not fully match the called genes, so a read error is possible.

The material was peripheral blood, obtained before any cancer treatment. This clonotype was sampled from a man aged 35 to 69 with stage I lung adenocarcinoma.

The CDR3 DNA sequence: TGTGCCTGGAGTCGGGGACAGGGGAATGGAAAACTGTTTTTT. It is translated as CAWSRGQGNGKLFF. The chain has TRBV30 and TRBJ1-4; 10 bases line up with TRBD1. The CDR3 is made up of 14 amino acids. Germline CDR1 GTSNPN, CDR2 SVGIG (reference sequence).